These 9 T cell receptor beta chains came from one sample sequenced in a study of T cell responses to AZD1222 COVID-19 vaccine. Here immunoSEQ multiplex PCR was the method, and the copy in TCRdb shows in-frame clones only, minus some. The data hold approximately 170,000 clones, with 85% to 90% observed a single time. Source: peripheral blood, taken 28 days after the second AZD1222 dose. The receptors derive from an adult who received the AZD1222 COVID-19 vaccine.

The chain joins TRBV12-3 or TRBV12-4 to TRBJ2-3; the D gene is possibly TRBD2 (5 bases). The CDR3 sequence is 13 residues long. The V gene lost 6 bases and the J gene lost 0 bases, with 7 bases spanning the gap. The CDR3 spells CASRLDSTDTQYF. CDR3 in DNA: TGTGCCAGCAGACTAGATAGCACAGATACGCAGTATTTT.

The V call is TRBV27, the J call TRBJ1-2, with a tentative D call TRBD1 (6 bases). Germline CDR1 and CDR2: MNHEY and SMNVEV (reference sequence). The V end lost 6 bases, the J end lost 4 bases, and 15 bases lay between the germline ends. CDR3 length: 14 amino acids. The CDR3 here is CASSAGQYLYGYTF. The CDR3 bases are TGTGCCAGCAGCGCTGGACAGTACCTCTATGGCTACACCTTC.

About this clone itself: At one boundary the junction diverges from the germline segment, which might be a read error. The chain employs TRBV2 and TRBJ1-5; D is possibly TRBD1 (5 bases). Per germline, CDR1 SNHLY and CDR2 FYNNEI. This CDR3 comprises 15 residues. The CDR3 coding sequence is TGTGCCAGCAGGATAAGAGGGACCCTCAATCAGCCTCAGCATTTT. Protein sequence: CASRIRGTLNQPQHF.

This clone was observed once. This sequence joins TRBV2 and TRBJ1-6, with 8 positions matching TRBD1. This CDR3 is built from 17 residues. Germline V gene lookup returns CDR1 SNHLY and CDR2 FYNNEI. Trimming took 2 bases from V and 6 from J; bases not matched to a gene: 9. The CDR3 DNA follows: TGTGCCAGCAGTGAAATTTGGGGACAGGTGTCTAATTCACCCCTCCACTTT. It yields the protein CASSEIWGQVSNSPLHF.

This clone was found a few times. The genes are TRBV15 and TRBJ1-2; TRBD1 might be the D (5 bases). CDR3 length: 14 residues. The germline V gene encodes CDR1 LNHNV and CDR2 YYDKDF (reference sequence). The ends were cut back, 0 bases at V and 6 bases at J, with 11 bases in the middle. The CDR3 spells CATSRDLGDDGYTF. CDR3 in DNA: TGTGCCACCAGCAGAGATTTGGGGGACGATGGCTACACCTTC.

The CDR3 is CASSAMIYEQYF. CDR3 bases: TGTGCCAGCAGTGCGATGATCTACGAGCAGTACTTC. The chain employs TRBV6-2 or TRBV6-3 and TRBJ2-7; D remains ambiguous. CDR3 size: 12 residues. V lost 5 bases and J 3 bases, leaving 8 bases between the germline ends. Germline-derived CDR1 and CDR2 are MNHEY and SVGEGT.

The genes are TRBV28 and TRBJ1-3; TRBD1 might be the D (5 bases). This CDR3 region has 15 residues. The germline CDR1 and CDR2 sequences are MDHEN and SYDVKM. V lost 6 bases and J lost 4, with 16 bases in between. This CDR3 reads CASSSRSTVGNTIYF. As DNA, the CDR3 is TGTGCCAGCAGCTCCCGTTCGACAGTCGGAAACACCATATATTTT.

V usage is TRBV7-9 and J usage is TRBJ1-3, with D hard to call. This CDR3 spans 14 amino acids. Germline V lookup: CDR1 SEHNR, CDR2 FQNEAQ (reference sequence). V was clipped by 3 bases and J by 1 base, with 7 bases between them. The chain's CDR3 is CASSFSDSGNTIYF. The CDR3 coding sequence is TGTGCCAGCAGCTTCTCGGATTCTGGAAACACCATATATTTT.

The V call is TRBV2, the J call TRBJ1-5; D is undetermined. The CDR3 extends over 15 amino acids. Trimming removed 5 bases at V and 7 bases at J, with 18 bases between. Per the germline V gene, CDR1 is SNHLY and CDR2 is FYNNEI. CDR3 bases: TGTGCCAGCAGTTACCTCGAAGTTCGCCACCAGCCCCAGCATTTT. Translating gives CASSYLEVRHQPQHF.